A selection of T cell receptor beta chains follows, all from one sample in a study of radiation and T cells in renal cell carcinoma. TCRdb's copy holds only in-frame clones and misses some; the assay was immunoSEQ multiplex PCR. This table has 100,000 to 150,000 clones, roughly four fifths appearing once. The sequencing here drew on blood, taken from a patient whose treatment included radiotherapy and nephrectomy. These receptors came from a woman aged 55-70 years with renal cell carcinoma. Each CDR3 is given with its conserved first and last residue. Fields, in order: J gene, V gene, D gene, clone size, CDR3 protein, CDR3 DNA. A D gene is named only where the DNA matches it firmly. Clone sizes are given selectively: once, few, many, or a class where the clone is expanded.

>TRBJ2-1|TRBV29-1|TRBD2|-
CSVGTSSYNEQFF
TGCAGCGTTGGGACTAGCTCCTACAATGAGCAGTTCTTC
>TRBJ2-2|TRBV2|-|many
CANPPSAGLTGELFF
TGTGCCAACCCGCCCAGCGCAGGTCTTACCGGGGAGCTGTTTTTT
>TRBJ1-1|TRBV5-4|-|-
CASSFDRTNTEAFF
TGTGCCAGCAGCTTCGACAGAACGAACACTGAAGCTTTCTTT
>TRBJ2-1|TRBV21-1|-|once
CASSKAHRTGEGYNEQFF
TGTGCCAGCAGCAAAGCGCATAGGACAGGGGAAGGCTACAATGAGCAGTTCTTC
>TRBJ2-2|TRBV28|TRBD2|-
CASSLVGLAGGVTGELFF
TGTGCCAGCAGTCTAGTCGGACTAGCGGGAGGTGTCACCGGGGAGCTGTTTTTT
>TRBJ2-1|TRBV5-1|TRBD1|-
CASSGNGQGVNEQFF
TGCGCCAGCAGCGGAAACGGACAGGGTGTAAATGAGCAGTTCTTC
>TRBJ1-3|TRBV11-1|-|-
CASSPEGNTIYF
TGTGCCAGCAGCCCGGAAGGAAACACCATATATTTT
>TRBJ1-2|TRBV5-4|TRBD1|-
CASSGGQGVGYGYTF
TGTGCCAGCAGCGGTGGGCAGGGGGTCGGCTATGGCTACACCTTC
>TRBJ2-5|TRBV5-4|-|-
CASSLKEGLGETQYF
TGTGCCAGCAGCTTGAAGGAGGGGTTAGGGGAGACCCAGTACTTC
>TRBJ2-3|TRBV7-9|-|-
CASSSGLPDTQYF
TGTGCCAGCAGCTCTGGACTCCCAGATACGCAGTATTTT
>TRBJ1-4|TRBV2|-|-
CASNWQAGTEKLFF
TGTGCCAGCAACTGGCAGGCAGGGACTGAAAAACTGTTTTTT
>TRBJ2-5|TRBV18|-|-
CASSPGAQETQYF
TGTGCCAGCTCACCAGGGGCGCAAGAGACCCAGTACTTC
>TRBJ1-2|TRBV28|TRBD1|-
CATRGGQAEGYTF
TGTGCCACCCGCGGGGGACAGGCGGAGGGCTACACCTTC
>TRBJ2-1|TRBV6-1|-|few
CASRGRLDSYNEQFF
TGTGCCAGCAGAGGACGGTTAGACTCCTACAATGAGCAGTTCTTC
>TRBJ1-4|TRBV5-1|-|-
CASSSGGGEEKLFF
TGCGCCAGCAGCTCTGGGGGCGGTGAGGAAAAACTGTTTTTT
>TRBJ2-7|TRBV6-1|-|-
CASSAGRGLSYEQYF
TGTGCCAGCAGCGCCGGACGGGGGCTCTCCTACGAGCAGTACTTC
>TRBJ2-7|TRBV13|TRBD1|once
CASSGRDRALNYEQYF
TGTGCCAGCAGCGGCCGGGACAGGGCTTTAAACTACGAGCAGTACTTC
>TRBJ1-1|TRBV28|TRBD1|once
CASSPTGVSTEAFF
TGTGCCAGCAGTCCGACAGGGGTAAGCACTGAAGCTTTCTTT
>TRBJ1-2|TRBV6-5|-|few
CASRGLYGYTF
TGTGCCAGCCGCGGTCTCTATGGCTACACCTTC
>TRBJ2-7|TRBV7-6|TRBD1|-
CASSQGAAYEQYF
TGTGCCAGCAGCCAGGGGGCCGCCTACGAGCAGTACTTC
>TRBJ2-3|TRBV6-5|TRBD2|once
CASSSLAGGGDTQYF
TGTGCCAGCAGTTCGCTAGCGGGGGGAGGAGATACGCAGTATTTT
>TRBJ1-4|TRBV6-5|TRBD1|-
CASSYQIQGVEKLFF
TGTGCCAGCAGTTACCAAATACAGGGGGTCGAAAAACTGTTTTTT
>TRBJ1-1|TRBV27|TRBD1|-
CASSLRQGADTEAFF
TGTGCCAGCAGTTTAAGACAGGGGGCAGACACTGAAGCTTTCTTT
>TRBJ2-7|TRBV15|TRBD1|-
CATSLQGAYEQYF
TGTGCCACCAGCCTTCAGGGGGCCTACGAGCAGTACTTC
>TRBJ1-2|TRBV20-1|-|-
CSADGHYGYTF
TGCAGTGCTGATGGACACTATGGCTACACCTTC
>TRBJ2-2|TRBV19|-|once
CASTLIGRTANTGELFF
TGTGCCAGTACCCTTATAGGTAGGACAGCAAACACCGGGGAGCTGTTTTTT
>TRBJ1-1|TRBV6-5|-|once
CASRPDAGLNTEAFF
TGTGCCAGCAGACCGGACGCCGGCCTGAACACTGAAGCTTTCTTT
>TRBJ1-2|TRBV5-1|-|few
CASSLARGGGYGYTF
TGCGCCAGCAGCTTGGCCAGGGGAGGTGGCTATGGCTACACCTTC
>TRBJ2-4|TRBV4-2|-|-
CASSKARGEGAKNIQYF
TGTGCCAGCAGCAAAGCGAGGGGAGAAGGGGCCAAAAACATTCAGTACTTC
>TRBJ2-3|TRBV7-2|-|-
CASSLEVFGTDTQYF
TGTGCCAGCAGCTTAGAAGTTTTCGGGACAGATACGCAGTATTTT
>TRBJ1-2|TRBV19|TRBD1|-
CASSTGGGAGGYTF
TGTGCCAGTAGTACTGGAGGGGGCGCAGGGGGCTACACCTTC
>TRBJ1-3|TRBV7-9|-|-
CASSPRGQSSGNTIYF
TGTGCCAGCAGCCCCCGGGGGCAGTCCTCTGGAAACACCATATATTTT
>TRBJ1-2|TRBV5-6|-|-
CASSLAMGGSHGYTF
TGTGCCAGCAGCTTGGCCATGGGGGGGTCCCATGGCTACACCTTC
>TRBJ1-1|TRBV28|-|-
CASSLGGVNTEAFF
TGTGCCAGCAGTTTGGGGGGGGTGAACACTGAAGCTTTCTTT
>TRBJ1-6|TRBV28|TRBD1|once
CASSFRGQGSPLHF
TGTGCCAGCAGTTTTAGGGGGCAGGGTTCACCCCTCCACTTT
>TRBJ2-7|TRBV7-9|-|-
CASSSTTESPIYEQYF
TGTGCCAGCAGCTCCACCACCGAGTCTCCGATCTACGAGCAGTACTTC
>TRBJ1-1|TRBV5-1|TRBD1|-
CASSPGQQLNTEAFF
TGCGCCAGCAGCCCGGGACAGCAGCTGAACACTGAAGCTTTCTTT
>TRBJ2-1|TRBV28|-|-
CASTKGAYNEQFF
TGTGCCAGTACAAAAGGGGCATACAATGAGCAGTTCTTC
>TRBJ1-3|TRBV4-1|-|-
CASSPSPGVSGNTIYF
TGCGCCAGCAGCCCAAGTCCAGGCGTCTCTGGAAACACCATATATTTT
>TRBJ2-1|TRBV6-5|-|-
CASSYSGEQFF
TGTGCCAGCAGTTATTCCGGTGAGCAGTTCTTC
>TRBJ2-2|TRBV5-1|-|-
CASSLTNANTGELFF
TGCGCCAGCAGCTTGACAAACGCGAACACCGGGGAGCTGTTTTTT
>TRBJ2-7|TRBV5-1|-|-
CASSLERGSYEQYF
TGCGCCAGCAGCTTGGAACGGGGTTCCTACGAGCAGTACTTC